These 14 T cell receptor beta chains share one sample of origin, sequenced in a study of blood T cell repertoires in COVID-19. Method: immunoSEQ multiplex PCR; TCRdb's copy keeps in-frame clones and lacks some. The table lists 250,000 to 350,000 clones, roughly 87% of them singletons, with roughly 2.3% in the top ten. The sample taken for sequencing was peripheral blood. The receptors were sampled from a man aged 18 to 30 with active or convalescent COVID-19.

CDR3 residues: CASSRDSSYEQYF. The CDR3 nucleotides are TGCGCCAGCAGCCGGGACAGCTCCTACGAGCAGTACTTC. The genes are TRBV10-2 and TRBJ2-7, with 7 bases that match TRBD1. This CDR3 is 13 amino acids long. Germline V gene lookup returns CDR1 WSHSY and CDR2 SAAADI. Unmatched junction bases numbered 2, after V lost 6 bases and J lost 0 bases.

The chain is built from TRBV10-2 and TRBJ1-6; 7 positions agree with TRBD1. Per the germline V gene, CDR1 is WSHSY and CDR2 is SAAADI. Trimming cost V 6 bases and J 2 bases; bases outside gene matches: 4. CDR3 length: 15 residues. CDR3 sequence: CASRQGGTYNSPLHF. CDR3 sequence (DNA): TGCGCCAGCAGGCAAGGGGGCACCTATAATTCACCCCTCCACTTT.

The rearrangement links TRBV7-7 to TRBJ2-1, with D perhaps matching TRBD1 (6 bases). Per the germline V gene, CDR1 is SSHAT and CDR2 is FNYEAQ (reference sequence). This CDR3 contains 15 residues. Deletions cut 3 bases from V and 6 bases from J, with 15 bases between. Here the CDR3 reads CASSLARGGSNEQFF. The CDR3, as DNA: TGTGCCAGCAGCTTGGCTAGAGGGGGATCCAATGAGCAGTTCTTC. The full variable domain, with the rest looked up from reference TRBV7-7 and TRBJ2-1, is GAGVSQSPRYKVTKRGQDVTLRCDPISSHATLYWYQQALGQGPEFLTYFNYEAQPDKSGLPSDRFSAERPEGSISTLTIQRTEQRDSAMYRCASSLARGGSNEQFFGPGTRLTVL.

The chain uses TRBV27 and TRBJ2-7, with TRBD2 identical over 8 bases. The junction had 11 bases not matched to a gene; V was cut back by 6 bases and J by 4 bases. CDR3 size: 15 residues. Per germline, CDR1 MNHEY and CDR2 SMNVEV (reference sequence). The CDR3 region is CASREPGTRAYEQYF. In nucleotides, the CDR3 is TGTGCCAGCAGGGAACCCGGGACTAGGGCATACGAGCAGTACTTC.

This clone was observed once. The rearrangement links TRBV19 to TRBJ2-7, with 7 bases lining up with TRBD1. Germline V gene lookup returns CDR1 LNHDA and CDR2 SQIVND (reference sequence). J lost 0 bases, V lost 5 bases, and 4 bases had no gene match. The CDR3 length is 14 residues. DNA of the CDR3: TGTGCCAGTAGTCAGACAGGGAGCTCCTACGAGCAGTACTTC. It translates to CASSQTGSSYEQYF.

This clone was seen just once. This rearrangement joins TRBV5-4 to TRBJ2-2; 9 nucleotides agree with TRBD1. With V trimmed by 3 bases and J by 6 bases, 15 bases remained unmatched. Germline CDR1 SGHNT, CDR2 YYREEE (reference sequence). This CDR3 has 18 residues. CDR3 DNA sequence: TGTGCCAGCAGCTACCGGGACAGGGTTTATCATATGTCCGGGGAGCTGTTTTTT. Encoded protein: CASSYRDRVYHMSGELFF.

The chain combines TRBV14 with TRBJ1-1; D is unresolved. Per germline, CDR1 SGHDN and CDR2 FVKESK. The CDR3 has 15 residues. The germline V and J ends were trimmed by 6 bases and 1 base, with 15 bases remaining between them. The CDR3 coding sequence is TGTGCCAGCAGTACCCGGGAACATTCGAACACTGAAGCTTTCTTT. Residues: CASSTREHSNTEAFF.

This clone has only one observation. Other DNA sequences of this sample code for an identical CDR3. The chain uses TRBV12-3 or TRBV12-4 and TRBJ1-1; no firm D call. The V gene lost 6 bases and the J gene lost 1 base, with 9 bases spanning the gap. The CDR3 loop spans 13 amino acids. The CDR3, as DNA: TGTGCCAGCAGCCTACGCGGGAACACTGAAGCTTTCTTT. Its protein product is CASSLRGNTEAFF.

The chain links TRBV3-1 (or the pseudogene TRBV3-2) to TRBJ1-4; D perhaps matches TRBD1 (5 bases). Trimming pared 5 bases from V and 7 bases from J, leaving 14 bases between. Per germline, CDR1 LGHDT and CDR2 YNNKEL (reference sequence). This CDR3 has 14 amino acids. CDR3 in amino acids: CASSDDSRGEKLFF. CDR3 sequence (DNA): TGTGCCAGCAGCGACGACAGTAGGGGTGAAAAACTGTTTTTT.

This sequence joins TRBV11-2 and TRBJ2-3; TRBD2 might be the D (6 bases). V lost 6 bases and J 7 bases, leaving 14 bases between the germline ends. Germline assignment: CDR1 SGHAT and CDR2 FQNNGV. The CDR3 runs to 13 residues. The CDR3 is CASRGTVDHTQYF. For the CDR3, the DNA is TGTGCCAGCAGGGGGACTGTTGATCATACGCAGTATTTT.

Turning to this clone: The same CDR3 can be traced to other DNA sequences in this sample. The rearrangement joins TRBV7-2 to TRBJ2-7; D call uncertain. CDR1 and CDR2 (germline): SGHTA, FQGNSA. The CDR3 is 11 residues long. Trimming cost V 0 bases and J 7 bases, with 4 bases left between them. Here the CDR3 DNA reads TGTGCCAGCAGCTTAGCGAGGGAGCAGTACTTC. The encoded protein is CASSLAREQYF.

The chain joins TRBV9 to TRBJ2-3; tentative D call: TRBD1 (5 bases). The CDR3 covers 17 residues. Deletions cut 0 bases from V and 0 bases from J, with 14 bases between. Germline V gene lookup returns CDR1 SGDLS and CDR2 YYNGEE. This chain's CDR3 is CASSVEGPLSSTDTQYF. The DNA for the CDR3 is TGTGCCAGCAGCGTAGAGGGGCCCCTCTCTAGCACAGATACGCAGTATTTT. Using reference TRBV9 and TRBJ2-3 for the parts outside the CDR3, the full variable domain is DSGVTQTPKHLITATGQRVTLRCSPRSGDLSVYWYQQSLDQGLQFLIQYYNGEERAKGNILERFSAQQFPDLHSELNLSSLELGDSALYFCASSVEGPLSSTDTQYFGPGTRLTVL.

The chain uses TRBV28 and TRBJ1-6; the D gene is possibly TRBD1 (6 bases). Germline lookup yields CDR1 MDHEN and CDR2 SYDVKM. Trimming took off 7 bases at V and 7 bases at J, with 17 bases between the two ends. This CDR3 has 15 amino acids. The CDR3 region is CASTVMAGVNSPLHF. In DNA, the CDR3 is TGTGCCAGCACAGTTATGGCAGGGGTCAATTCACCCCTCCACTTT.

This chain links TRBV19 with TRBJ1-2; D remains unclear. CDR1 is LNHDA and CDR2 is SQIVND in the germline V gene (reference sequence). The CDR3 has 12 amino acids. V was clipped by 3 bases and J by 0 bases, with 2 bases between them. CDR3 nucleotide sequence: TGTGCCAGTAGTATCTCTAACTATGGCTACACCTTC. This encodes CASSISNYGYTF.